Sequencing of this T cell receptor (beta chain) was carried out in a study of blood T cell repertoires in COVID-19. Original handling: Nucleated cell counts were estimated from reference gene primer amplification. Using immunoSEQ multiplex PCR, the repertoire was profiled, and TCRdb retains in-frame clones only, with some absent. V, J and clone size are taken as reported in that table, and D and trimming were inferred from the DNA itself. Of about 150,000 clones listed, almost 80% are singletons. The TCR originated in a man in his 60s who had recovered from COVID-19. The specimen was peripheral blood.

The CDR3 DNA is TGTGCCAGCAGTGAGGGACTAAGCACAGATACGCAGTATTTT. Amino acids: CASSEGLSTDTQYF. This sequence joins TRBV2 and TRBJ2-3; the match to TRBD2 covers 7 bases. CDR1 is SNHLY, CDR2 FYNNEI, per germline. The CDR3 runs to 14 residues. Germline trimming cut 3 bases from V and 0 bases from J; bases unmatched to any gene: 0.